This T cell receptor beta chain was recovered during a study of cytomegalovirus exposure and HLA in healthy donors. Findings of the study overall: The investigators catalogued 150 or so TCR beta chains as cytomegalovirus-associated. While the bulk of TCR sequences proved rare, some public TCRs turned up in many donors. The Asian-associated ancestry cluster reportedly had fewer N-insertions than the approximately 670-donor mean in a later analysis.

The PCR ran on 60 Vbeta and 13 Jbeta primers. The method was immunoSEQ multiplex PCR; TCRdb's version includes in-frame clones alone and lacks a portion of them. The sample has around 200,000 clones, more than 70% seen once; the top ten hold approximately 4.6%. This clone has just one count. No antigen is known for it. The CDR3 spans 15 residues. Germline V gene sequence: CDR1 MDHEN, CDR2 SYDVKM. The V gene end was trimmed by 3 bases and the J gene end by 4 bases; junction bases not matched to a gene: 3. This chain links TRBV28 with TRBJ2-1; 10 bases match TRBD1. Sequences were obtained from PBMCs. This clonotype was obtained from a man aged 25-45 years in good health and CMV-seropositive. CDR3 residues: CASSFGTGVYNEQFF. The CDR3 coding sequence is TGTGCCAGCAGTTTTGGGACAGGGGTTTACAATGAGCAGTTCTTC.